This TCR beta chain was recorded in a study of T-cell memory formation after mild COVID-19. Study conclusions and caveats: Most CD4+ clones that shrank were in CM and EM, while CD8+ ones turned up in EMRA.

In the case of this clonotype: Its antigen is unknown.

V lost 1 base to trimming and J lost 3 bases, with 22 bases between them. Germline CDR1 SNHLY, CDR2 FYNNEI. The CDR3 totals 18 residues. TCRdb re-called the 5' RACE reads through MiXCR, storing one row per CDR3 protein. This table holds around 310,000 distinct CDR3 sequences, around 15% found once. The gene calls are TRBV2 and TRBJ2-7; the D gene could be TRBD1 or TRBD2 (7 bases each). This TCR derives from a man aged 18 to 30 who had mild COVID-19 (a few samples of this study predate the infection). Cell type and time point are not known. Material: PBMCs or a T cell subset sorted from them (not recorded which). CDR3 amino acids: CASSEETTETGRGYEQYF. The CDR3 nucleotides read TGTGCCAGCAGTGAAGAGACAACTGAGACAGGGAGGGGCTACGAGCAGTACTTC.